The 29 T cell receptor beta chains in this list originate from one sample, sequenced in a study of cytomegalovirus exposure and HLA in healthy donors. The assay was immunoSEQ multiplex PCR, and TCRdb's table has in-frame clones only and misses some. This sample yields 82,000 or so clones, of which roughly 95% are seen a single time; approximately 0.69% belongs to the top ten. Sequencing used PBMCs. The receptors come from a woman aged 18-29 years in good health and CMV-seronegative.

The chain carries TRBV4-1 and TRBJ2-7; 15 nucleotides match TRBD2. In germline, CDR1 is MGHRA, CDR2 YSYEKL. The V and J ends lost 2 bases and 5 bases, in that order; junction bases with no gene match: 4. The CDR3 runs 16 residues. The chain's CDR3 is CASSQRGLAGGNEQYF. The CDR3 DNA is TGCGCCAGCAGCCAACGGGGACTAGCGGGGGGTAACGAGCAGTACTTC.

The CDR3 bases are TGTGCCAGCATCCACAGGAGCGTCACCACCGGGGAGCTGTTTTTT. Its protein is CASIHRSVTTGELFF. The chain couples TRBV7-9 to TRBJ2-2, with D possibly TRBD1 on 5 matching bases. This CDR3 is built from 15 residues. Deletions cut 7 bases from V and 4 bases from J, with 16 bases between. In germline, CDR1 is SEHNR, CDR2 FQNEAQ (reference sequence).

This clone was picked up one time. The J gene is TRBJ1-5, the V gene TRBV2; D remains ambiguous. V was pared by 2 bases and J by 4 bases, with 6 bases between. The CDR3 length is 13 residues. The germline CDR1 and CDR2 sequences are SNHLY and FYNNEI. The CDR3 DNA is TGTGCCAGCAGTGAAACTCCAAATCAGCCCCAGCATTTT. Translated: CASSETPNQPQHF. The full variable domain, in which reference TRBV2 and TRBJ1-5 provide the parts outside the CDR3, is EPEVTQTPSHQVTQMGQEVILRCVPISNHLYFYWYRQILGQKVEFLVSFYNNEISEKSEIFDDQFSVERPDGSNFTLKIRSTKLEDSAMYFCASSETPNQPQHFGDGTRLSIL.

The chain couples TRBV14 to TRBJ1-4; tentative D call: TRBD1 (5 bases). There are 12 residues in the CDR3. Per the germline V gene, CDR1 is SGHDN and CDR2 is FVKESK. Trimming removed 3 bases from V and 8 bases from J, with 7 bases in between. CDR3 sequence: CASSQGREKLFF. The CDR3 DNA reads TGTGCCAGCAGCCAGGGGCGCGAAAAACTGTTTTTT.

CDR3 in DNA: TGTGCCAGCAGCCCGCGGACGGGTTCGGGGGCTTTCTTT. This gives the protein CASSPRTGSGAFF. The chain uses TRBV5-4 and TRBJ1-1; D unresolved. Germline V gene sequence: CDR1 SGHNT, CDR2 YYREEE (reference sequence). Trimming took 4 bases from V and 11 from J, leaving 18 bases between them. The CDR3 extends over 13 amino acids.

The chain employs TRBV10-3 and TRBJ2-5; 9 positions agree with TRBD1. The length of the CDR3 is 12 residues. The germline V gene encodes CDR1 ENHRY and CDR2 SYGVKD. The V and J ends lost 9 bases and 5 bases, in that order; junction bases with no gene match: 4. As DNA, the CDR3 is TGTGCCATAGGGACAGGGCTGGAGACCCAGTACTTC. Encoded protein: CAIGTGLETQYF.

This sequence joins TRBV15 and TRBJ2-7; D unresolved. The germline V gene has CDR1 LNHNV and CDR2 YYDKDF (reference sequence). The CDR3 length is 15 residues. V dropped 4 bases and J dropped 0 bases, with 13 bases sitting between them. As DNA, the CDR3 is TGTGCCACCAGCAATTCGTACGCCAGCTCCTACGAGCAGTACTTC. Its protein is CATSNSYASSYEQYF.

This chain connects TRBV7-9 to TRBJ2-1; a possible D gene is TRBD2 (6 bases). CDR3 size: 13 residues. The V gene lost 4 bases and the J gene lost 4 bases, with 8 bases spanning the gap. CDR1 and CDR2 (germline): SEHNR, FQNEAQ (reference sequence). The CDR3 DNA follows: TGTGCCAGCAGCTCGACTAGTTACAATGAGCAGTTCTTC. It is translated as CASSSTSYNEQFF.

The rearrangement uses TRBV7-8 and TRBJ1-3; D ambiguous. Looked up from germline, CDR1 is SGHVS and CDR2 is FQNEAQ. The V end lost 3 bases, the J end lost 1 base, and 10 bases lay between the germline ends. The CDR3 consists of 15 residues. CDR3 sequence (DNA): TGTGCCAGCAGCTTGCTCCGAGCATCTGGAAACACCATATATTTT. This codes for CASSLLRASGNTIYF.

The CDR3 nucleotides read TGTGCCAGCGCGGACAGGGAAGAGCAGTACTTC. The encoded protein is CASADREEQYF. The chain links TRBV19 to TRBJ2-7, with TRBD1 identical over 8 bases. Germline-derived CDR1 and CDR2 are LNHDA and SQIVND (reference sequence). The CDR3 is 11 amino acids. V was pared by 9 bases and J by 7 bases, with 5 bases of the junction left unmatched.

The chain joins TRBV23-1 to TRBJ1-2, with D maybe TRBD1 (6 bases). TRBV23-1 is given ORF status, its function remaining uncertain. Between the trimmed V and J ends, which lost 0 bases and 1 base, there was a span of 12 bases. The CDR3 is 16 residues long. CDR3 amino acids: CASSQSRTDVNYGYTF. In DNA, the CDR3 is TGCGCCAGCAGTCAATCAAGGACAGACGTTAACTATGGCTACACCTTC.

The rearrangement uses TRBV5-1 and TRBJ1-6, with D unresolved. From germline, CDR1 is SGHRS and CDR2 YFSETQ. V lost 2 bases to trimming and J lost 8 bases, with 11 bases between them. CDR3 length: 14 residues. This chain's CDR3 is CASSFEFMDSPLHF. The CDR3 DNA sequence: TGCGCCAGCAGCTTTGAGTTTATGGATTCACCCCTCCACTTT.

The V call is TRBV9, the J call TRBJ1-1; TRBD1 matches 8 bases. Germline V gene lookup returns CDR1 SGDLS and CDR2 YYNGEE. With V trimmed by 8 bases and J by 7 bases, 13 bases remained unmatched. CDR3 size: 14 residues. The CDR3 DNA follows: TGTGCCAGTTCGCAGGGGGCGATTTGGGGTGAAGCTTTCTTT. Its translation is CASSQGAIWGEAFF. The whole variable domain, remainder taken from reference TRBV9 and TRBJ1-1, is DSGVTQTPKHLITATGQRVTLRCSPRSGDLSVYWYQQSLDQGLQFLIQYYNGEERAKGNILERFSAQQFPDLHSELNLSSLELGDSALYFCASSQGAIWGEAFFGQGTRLTVV.

V usage is TRBV11-2 and J usage is TRBJ2-5; TRBD2 matches 7 bases. The CDR3 loop spans 15 amino acids. J was trimmed by 6 bases and V by 7 bases; bases with no gene match: 14. Germline V lookup: CDR1 SGHAT, CDR2 FQNNGV. The CDR3 DNA reads as TGTGCCAGCACCGCGGACCTTCGGGGGGTGAAGACCCAGTACTTC. As protein: CASTADLRGVKTQYF.

CDR3 in DNA: TGTGCCAGCAGCTTCGGGGACAGGGGGCAGACCCAGTACTTC. Translated, it gives CASSFGDRGQTQYF. This rearrangement joins TRBV7-8 to TRBJ2-5, with 12 bases aligning to TRBD1. Trimming removed 3 bases from V and 6 bases from J; junction bases left unmatched: 2. This CDR3 has 14 residues. Germline CDR1 and CDR2: SGHVS and FQNEAQ.

The J gene is TRBJ2-2, the V gene TRBV30; weak D call: TRBD2 (6 bases). Germline V gene lookup returns CDR1 GTSNPN and CDR2 SVGIG (reference sequence). The CDR3 spans 15 residues. The V end lost 0 bases, the J end lost 6 bases, and 14 bases lay between the germline ends. CDR3 loop: CAWSVGASASGELFF. Here the CDR3 DNA reads TGTGCCTGGAGTGTGGGTGCTAGCGCCTCCGGGGAGCTGTTTTTT.

J is TRBJ2-2 and V is TRBV19; D is unclear. This CDR3 contains 16 residues. The ends were cut back, 3 bases at V and 1 base at J, with 12 bases in the middle. Germline V gives CDR1 LNHDA, CDR2 SQIVND (reference sequence). As DNA, the CDR3 is TGTGCCAGTAGTATCACGTCGGGTGAGAACACCGGGGAGCTGTTTTTT. It translates to CASSITSGENTGELFF.

The genes are TRBV27 and TRBJ2-2, with TRBD2 identical over 7 bases. The germline V gene encodes CDR1 MNHEY and CDR2 SMNVEV (reference sequence). The CDR3 runs 12 residues. Germline trimming cut 8 bases from V and 6 bases from J; bases unmatched to any gene: 3. The DNA of the CDR3 is TGTGCCAGCCGTCGGGGGGCCGGGGAGCTGTTTTTT. Encoded protein: CASRRGAGELFF.

The chain carries TRBV28 and TRBJ1-4, with 10 bases fitting TRBD1. The V and J ends lost 3 bases and 5 bases, in that order; junction bases with no gene match: 3. Germline CDR1 MDHEN, CDR2 SYDVKM. This CDR3 is built from 15 residues. CDR3 protein: CASSLGGQGNEKLFF. The CDR3 DNA sequence: TGTGCCAGCAGTTTGGGGGGACAGGGGAATGAAAAACTGTTTTTT. Complete variable domain (other parts from reference TRBV28 and TRBJ1-4): DVKVTQSSRYLVKRTGEKVFLECVQDMDHENMFWYRQDPGLGLRLIYFSYDVKMKEKGDIPEGYSVSREKKERFSLILESASTNQTSMYLCASSLGGQGNEKLFFGSGTQLSVL.

This clone was seen just once. J is TRBJ2-1 and V is TRBV19, with TRBD1 matching 9 bases. There are 16 residues in the CDR3. V lost 5 bases to trimming and J lost 7 bases; unmatched junction nucleotides: 12. CDR1 and CDR2 (germline): LNHDA, SQIVND (reference sequence). This chain's CDR3 is CASSRLSGTGYNEQFF. The DNA for the CDR3 is TGTGCCAGTAGTCGCCTCTCCGGGACAGGGTATAATGAGCAGTTCTTC.

V usage is TRBV4-3 and J usage is TRBJ2-1, with 9 bases matching TRBD1. This CDR3 region has 16 residues. Germline CDR1 reads LGHNA; CDR2 reads YSLEER. J lost 5 bases, V lost 0 bases, and 5 bases had no gene match. CDR3 protein: CASSQDRGTGHNEQFF. For the CDR3, the DNA is TGCGCCAGCAGCCAAGATCGAGGGACAGGGCACAATGAGCAGTTCTTC.

The chain combines TRBV30 with TRBJ1-2; 8 bases agree with TRBD1. CDR1 and CDR2 from the germline V gene are GTSNPN and SVGIG (reference sequence). There are 13 residues in the CDR3. The junction had 7 bases not matched to a gene; V was cut back by 2 bases and J by 8 bases. The CDR3 spells CAWSRDRPRGYTF. The CDR3 DNA is TGTGCCTGGAGTAGGGACAGGCCGAGGGGCTACACCTTC. Full variable domain (rest looked up from reference TRBV30 and TRBJ1-2): SQTIHQWPATLVQPVGSPLSLECTVEGTSNPNLYWYRQAAGRGLQLLFYSVGIGQISSEVPQNLSASRPQDRQFILSSKKLLLSDSGFYLCAWSRDRPRGYTFGSGTRLTVV.

The chain couples TRBV6-5 to TRBJ2-5; possibly TRBD2 for D (6 bases). V was pared by 2 bases and J by 7 bases, with 11 bases between. The CDR3 extends over 13 amino acids. Germline values: CDR1 MNHEY, CDR2 SVGAGI. The CDR3 protein is CASSYDGSSTQYF. As DNA, the CDR3 is TGTGCCAGCAGTTACGACGGGAGTTCGACCCAGTACTTC.

The J gene is TRBJ2-7, the V gene TRBV19; a weak D match, TRBD2 (5 bases). The V end was cut by 4 bases, the J end by 7 bases, with 14 bases between. The CDR3 is 13 amino acids. In germline, CDR1 is LNHDA, CDR2 SQIVND (reference sequence). The CDR3 here is CASSTTPWREQYF. The CDR3 region has the DNA TGTGCCAGTAGTACTACCCCCTGGAGGGAGCAGTACTTC.

The rearrangement uses TRBV6-5 and TRBJ2-3; maybe TRBD2 (5 bases). The CDR3 sequence is 12 residues long. Germline V gene lookup returns CDR1 MNHEY and CDR2 SVGAGI. V was trimmed by 6 bases and J by 7 bases, leaving 11 bases between them. CDR3 bases: TGTGCCAGCAGCCCCGGAGGATATACGCAGTATTTT. Residues: CASSPGGYTQYF.

The chain carries TRBV28 and TRBJ2-5; 7 bases match TRBD1. The closer fit of TRBJ2-7 to the DNA end suggests the J call may be wrong. Per germline, CDR1 MDHEN and CDR2 SYDVKM. This CDR3 spans 13 amino acids. The CDR3 here is CASRAGGSYEQYF. CDR3 nucleotide sequence: TGTGCCAGCAGGGCAGGGGGCTCCTACGAGCAGTACTTC.

The chain is built from TRBV18 and TRBJ1-4; weak D call: TRBD1 (6 bases). Germline V lookup: CDR1 KGHSH, CDR2 LQKENI. The ends were cut back, 5 bases at V and 5 bases at J, with 9 bases in the middle. CDR3 length equals 13 residues. CDR3 nucleotides: TGTGCCAGCTCAGGGGGCAGAAATGAAAAACTGTTTTTT. This sequence encodes CASSGGRNEKLFF.

This clone was recorded only once. V is TRBV19 and J is TRBJ2-7; 8 nucleotides agree with TRBD1. Trimming at V came to 3 bases and at J to 0 bases, leaving 4 bases not matched to a gene. CDR1 is LNHDA and CDR2 is SQIVND in the germline V gene (reference sequence). The CDR3 runs to 15 residues. The CDR3 region is CASSMRTGTSYEQYF. CDR3 coding DNA: TGTGCCAGTAGTATGAGGACAGGGACCTCCTACGAGCAGTACTTC. The full variable domain, its missing parts supplied by reference TRBV19 and TRBJ2-7, is DGGITQSPKYLFRKEGQNVTLSCEQNLNHDAMYWYRQDPGQGLRLIYYSQIVNDFQKGDIAEGYSVSREKKESFPLTVTSAQKNPTAFYLCASSMRTGTSYEQYFGPGTRLTVT.

J is TRBJ2-2 and V is TRBV6-1, with 7 bases that match TRBD1. Germline V gene data show CDR1 as MNHNS and CDR2 as SASEGT. V lost 8 bases and J lost 5; bases outside the gene matches: 11. The CDR3 spans 15 residues. CDR3 nucleotide sequence: TGTGCCAGCTCCTACTCGACAGGGAGTACCGGGGAGCTGTTTTTT. As protein: CASSYSTGSTGELFF.